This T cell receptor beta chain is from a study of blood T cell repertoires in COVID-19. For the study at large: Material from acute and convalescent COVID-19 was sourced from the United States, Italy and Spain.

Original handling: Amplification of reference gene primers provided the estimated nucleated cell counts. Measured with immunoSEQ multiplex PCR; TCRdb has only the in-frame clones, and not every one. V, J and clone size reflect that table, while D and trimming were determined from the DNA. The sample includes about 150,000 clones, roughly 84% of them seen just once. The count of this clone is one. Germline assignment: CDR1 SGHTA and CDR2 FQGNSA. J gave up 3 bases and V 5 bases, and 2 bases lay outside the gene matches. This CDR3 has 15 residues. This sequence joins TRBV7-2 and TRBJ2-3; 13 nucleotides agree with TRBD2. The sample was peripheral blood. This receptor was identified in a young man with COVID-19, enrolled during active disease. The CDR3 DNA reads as TGTGCCAGCAGCCGGACTAGCGGGAGAACAGATACGCAGTATTTT. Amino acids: CASSRTSGRTDTQYF.